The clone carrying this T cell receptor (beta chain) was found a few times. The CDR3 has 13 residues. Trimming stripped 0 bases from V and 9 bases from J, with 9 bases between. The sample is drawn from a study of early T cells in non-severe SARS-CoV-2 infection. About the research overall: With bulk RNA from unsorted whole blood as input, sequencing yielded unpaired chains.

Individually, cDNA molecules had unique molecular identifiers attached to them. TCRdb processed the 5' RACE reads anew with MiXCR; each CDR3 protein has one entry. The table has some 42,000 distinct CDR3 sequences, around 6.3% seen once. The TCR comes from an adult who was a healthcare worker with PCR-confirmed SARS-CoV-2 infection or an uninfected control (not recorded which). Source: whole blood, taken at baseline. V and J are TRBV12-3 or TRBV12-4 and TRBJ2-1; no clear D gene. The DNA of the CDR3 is TGTGCCAGCAGTTTAGCGGGCGGAGCTGAGCAGTTCTTC. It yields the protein CASSLAGGAEQFF.